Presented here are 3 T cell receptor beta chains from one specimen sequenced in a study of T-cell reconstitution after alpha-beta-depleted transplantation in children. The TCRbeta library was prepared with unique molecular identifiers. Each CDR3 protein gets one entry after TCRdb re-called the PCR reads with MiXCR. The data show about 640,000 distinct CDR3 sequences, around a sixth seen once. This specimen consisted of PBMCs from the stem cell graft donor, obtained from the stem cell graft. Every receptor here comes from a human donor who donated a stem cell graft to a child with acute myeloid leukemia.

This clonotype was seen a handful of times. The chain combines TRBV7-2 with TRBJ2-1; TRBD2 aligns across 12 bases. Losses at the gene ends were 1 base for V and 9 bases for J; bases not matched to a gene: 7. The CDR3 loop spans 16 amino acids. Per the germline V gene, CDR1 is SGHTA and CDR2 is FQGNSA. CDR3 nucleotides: TGTGCCAGCAGCTTAGGCGCTAGCGGGGGGGCCGGTGAGCAGTTCTTC. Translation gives CASSLGASGGAGEQFF.

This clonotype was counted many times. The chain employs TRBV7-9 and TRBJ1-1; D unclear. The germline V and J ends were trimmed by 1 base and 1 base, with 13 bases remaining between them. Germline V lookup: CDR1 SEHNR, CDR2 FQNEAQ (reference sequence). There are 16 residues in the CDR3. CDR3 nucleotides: TGTGCCAGCAGCTTAGAGAGCGGCAGGCCGAACACTGAAGCTTTCTTT. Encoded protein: CASSLESGRPNTEAFF.

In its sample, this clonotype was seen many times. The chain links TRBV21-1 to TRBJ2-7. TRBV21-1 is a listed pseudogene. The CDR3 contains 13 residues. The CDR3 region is CAPPDFGLYEQYV. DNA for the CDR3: TGTGCCCCACCCGATTTTGGCCTGTACGAGCAGTACGTC.